The rows below give T cell receptor beta chains drawn from one sample of a study. In TCRdb, the 5' RACE reads were re-called with MiXCR into one record per CDR3 protein. This table holds roughly 55,000 distinct CDR3 sequences, roughly 22% found once. Sequencing used tumor-infiltrating naive CD4+ T cells sorted from the breast tumor. All receptors derive from a female donor with breast cancer. Both conserved end residues are part of each CDR3. Fields, in order: D gene, V gene, J gene, clone size, CDR3 protein, CDR3 DNA. A D gene is named only where the DNA matches it firmly. Expanded clones are given a class, and other clones once, few, many or no size at all.

d_call: .
v_call: TRBV29-1
j_call: TRBJ2-5
clone_size: .
cdr3_aa: CSASRAGLAIEAQYF
cdr3_nt: TGCAGCGCCTCTCGGGCAGGGTTGGCGATTGAGGCCCAGTACTTC

d_call: .
v_call: TRBV3-1
j_call: TRBJ1-2
clone_size: few
cdr3_aa: CASSHLEGTLGYTF
cdr3_nt: TGTGCCAGCAGCCACCTCGAGGGGACGTTGGGCTACACCTTC

d_call: TRBD1
v_call: TRBV7-3
j_call: TRBJ2-6
clone_size: .
cdr3_aa: CASSPGQGLSSGANVLTF
cdr3_nt: TGTGCCAGCAGCCCCGGACAGGGGTTAAGCTCTGGGGCCAACGTCCTGACTTTC

d_call: .
v_call: TRBV4-3
j_call: TRBJ2-7
clone_size: .
cdr3_aa: CASSRERDSYEQYF
cdr3_nt: TGCGCCAGCAGCCGAGAGAGAGACAGTTACGAGCAGTACTTC

d_call: TRBD2
v_call: TRBV5-1
j_call: TRBJ2-7
clone_size: few
cdr3_aa: CASSLDRDYYEQYF
cdr3_nt: TGCGCCAGCAGCTTGGATCGGGACTACTACGAGCAGTACTTC

d_call: TRBD1
v_call: TRBV6-6
j_call: TRBJ1-1
clone_size: few
cdr3_aa: CASSYSPQGGNTEAFF
cdr3_nt: TGTGCCAGCAGTTACTCCCCACAGGGGGGAAACACTGAAGCTTTCTTT

d_call: .
v_call: TRBV9
j_call: TRBJ1-1
clone_size: .
cdr3_aa: CASSVGGEFEAFF
cdr3_nt: TGTGCCAGCAGCGTCGGCGGAGAGTTTGAAGCTTTCTTT

d_call: .
v_call: TRBV24-1
j_call: TRBJ2-3
clone_size: once
cdr3_aa: CATSEPGDYTQYF
cdr3_nt: TGTGCCACCAGTGAACCAGGGGATTATACGCAGTATTTT

d_call: TRBD2
v_call: TRBV5-1
j_call: TRBJ2-2
clone_size: .
cdr3_aa: CASSLVGGLDTGELFF
cdr3_nt: TGCGCCAGCAGCTTGGTTGGGGGACTAGACACCGGGGAGCTGTTTTTT

d_call: .
v_call: TRBV6-2/TRBV6-3
j_call: TRBJ1-1
clone_size: few
cdr3_aa: CASRGTGRKNTEAFF
cdr3_nt: TGTGCCAGCAGGGGAACAGGGAGGAAGAACACTGAAGCTTTCTTT

d_call: .
v_call: TRBV5-1
j_call: TRBJ2-5
clone_size: many
cdr3_aa: CASSLSQETQYF
cdr3_nt: TGCGCCAGCAGCTTGTCTCAAGAGACCCAGTACTTC

d_call: TRBD1
v_call: TRBV12-3/TRBV12-4
j_call: TRBJ2-5
clone_size: .
cdr3_aa: CASSLGGQHQETQYF
cdr3_nt: TGTGCCAGCAGTTTAGGGGGACAGCATCAAGAGACCCAGTACTTC

d_call: .
v_call: TRBV12-3/TRBV12-4
j_call: TRBJ1-6
clone_size: few
cdr3_aa: CASSPDTYNSPLHF
cdr3_nt: TGTGCCAGCAGCCCGGACACCTATAATTCACCCCTCCACTTT

d_call: TRBD1
v_call: TRBV12-3/TRBV12-4
j_call: TRBJ1-2
clone_size: few
cdr3_aa: CASRPGGGGYTF
cdr3_nt: TGTGCCAGCAGGCCAGGGGGCGGTGGCTACACCTTC

d_call: .
v_call: TRBV9
j_call: TRBJ1-1
clone_size: many
cdr3_aa: CASSVALRLTEAFF
cdr3_nt: TGTGCCAGCAGCGTAGCTCTCCGGCTCACTGAAGCTTTCTTT

d_call: .
v_call: TRBV5-1
j_call: TRBJ2-3
clone_size: many
cdr3_aa: CASRERDKGTDTQYF
cdr3_nt: TGCGCCAGCAGAGAGAGGGACAAAGGGACAGATACGCAGTATTTT

d_call: .
v_call: TRBV9
j_call: TRBJ1-1
clone_size: .
cdr3_aa: CASNVGPRQNTEAFF
cdr3_nt: TGTGCCAGCAACGTAGGACCTCGGCAGAACACTGAAGCTTTCTTT

d_call: .
v_call: TRBV30
j_call: TRBJ1-1
clone_size: .
cdr3_aa: CAWTRMYDTEAFF
cdr3_nt: TGTGCCTGGACCCGCATGTACGACACTGAAGCTTTCTTT

d_call: .
v_call: TRBV6-1
j_call: TRBJ1-2
clone_size: .
cdr3_aa: CASKRGDGPRTFYGYTF
cdr3_nt: TGTGCCAGCAAGCGGGGAGACGGACCGAGGACCTTCTATGGCTACACCTTC

d_call: .
v_call: TRBV6-5
j_call: TRBJ1-1
clone_size: .
cdr3_aa: CASRLRAGKAMNTEAFF
cdr3_nt: TGTGCCAGCAGGTTGAGGGCGGGTAAGGCAATGAACACTGAAGCTTTCTTT

d_call: TRBD2
v_call: TRBV5-1
j_call: TRBJ2-1
clone_size: medium-sized
cdr3_aa: CASSLESGSRYNEQFF
cdr3_nt: TGCGCCAGCAGCTTGGAGAGCGGGAGTAGGTACAATGAGCAGTTCTTC

d_call: TRBD1
v_call: TRBV7-2
j_call: TRBJ1-2
clone_size: .
cdr3_aa: CASSRDRAAANYGYTF
cdr3_nt: TGTGCCAGCAGCCGTGACAGGGCTGCCGCAAACTATGGCTACACCTTC

d_call: TRBD1
v_call: TRBV5-1
j_call: TRBJ2-5
clone_size: many
cdr3_aa: CASSLGDRTGVETQYF
cdr3_nt: TGCGCCAGCAGCTTGGGGGACAGAACCGGGGTGGAGACCCAGTACTTC

d_call: .
v_call: TRBV20-1
j_call: TRBJ2-1
clone_size: many
cdr3_aa: CSARNRGDRTLYNEQFF
cdr3_nt: TGCAGTGCTAGAAACCGAGGGGACCGAACTCTCTACAATGAGCAGTTCTTC

d_call: .
v_call: TRBV20-1
j_call: TRBJ2-1
clone_size: many
cdr3_aa: CSADQAYEQFF
cdr3_nt: TGCAGTGCTGACCAGGCCTATGAGCAGTTCTTC

d_call: .
v_call: TRBV21-1
j_call: TRBJ1-1
clone_size: .
cdr3_aa: CASTGGPEAFF
cdr3_nt: TGTGCCAGTACAGGGGGCCCTGAAGCTTTCTTT

d_call: .
v_call: TRBV6-6
j_call: TRBJ1-1
clone_size: few
cdr3_aa: CASRKETTEAFF
cdr3_nt: TGTGCCAGCAGGAAGGAGACGACTGAAGCTTTCTTT

d_call: TRBD1
v_call: TRBV11-1
j_call: TRBJ1-6
clone_size: .
cdr3_aa: CASSRFGQGSDSPLHF
cdr3_nt: TGTGCCAGCAGCCGTTTCGGACAGGGTTCGGATTCACCCCTCCACTTT

d_call: .
v_call: TRBV2
j_call: TRBJ1-1
clone_size: .
cdr3_aa: CASRGLDGAFF
cdr3_nt: TGTGCCAGCAGGGGGCTGGATGGAGCTTTCTTT

d_call: .
v_call: TRBV20-1
j_call: TRBJ1-2
clone_size: .
cdr3_aa: CSAPDSRYGYTF
cdr3_nt: TGCAGTGCGCCGGACAGCCGTTATGGCTACACCTTC

d_call: TRBD2
v_call: TRBV20-1
j_call: TRBJ2-3
clone_size: few
cdr3_aa: CSARGTSADTQYF
cdr3_nt: TGCAGTGCTAGGGGGACTAGCGCAGATACGCAGTATTTT

d_call: .
v_call: TRBV20-1
j_call: TRBJ2-1
clone_size: once
cdr3_aa: CSARSARGNSEQFF
cdr3_nt: TGCAGTGCTAGGTCAGCGAGAGGAAACAGTGAGCAGTTCTTC

d_call: TRBD1
v_call: TRBV6-6
j_call: TRBJ1-1
clone_size: .
cdr3_aa: CASGGQGMNTEAFF
cdr3_nt: TGTGCCAGCGGCGGACAGGGGATGAACACTGAAGCTTTCTTT

d_call: .
v_call: TRBV6-2/TRBV6-3
j_call: TRBJ2-5
clone_size: few
cdr3_aa: CASSYAGKETQYF
cdr3_nt: TGTGCCAGCAGTTACGCAGGGAAGGAGACCCAGTACTTC

d_call: TRBD2
v_call: TRBV14
j_call: TRBJ2-1
clone_size: .
cdr3_aa: CASSQRMGTSGRYNEQFF
cdr3_nt: TGTGCCAGCAGCCAGAGAATGGGGACTAGCGGACGTTACAATGAGCAGTTCTTC

d_call: .
v_call: TRBV7-8
j_call: TRBJ1-1
clone_size: many
cdr3_aa: CASSFGEFTEAFF
cdr3_nt: TGTGCCAGCAGCTTCGGCGAATTCACTGAAGCTTTCTTT

d_call: .
v_call: TRBV20-1
j_call: TRBJ2-5
clone_size: .
cdr3_aa: CSARDRHPIETQYF
cdr3_nt: TGCAGTGCTAGAGATCGGCACCCCATTGAGACCCAGTACTTC

d_call: TRBD2
v_call: TRBV20-1
j_call: TRBJ2-5
clone_size: .
cdr3_aa: CSARDKTKLAKETQYF
cdr3_nt: TGCAGTGCTAGAGATAAAACAAAACTAGCGAAAGAGACCCAGTACTTC

d_call: .
v_call: TRBV7-6
j_call: TRBJ2-1
clone_size: .
cdr3_aa: CASSLAEGRGYNEQFF
cdr3_nt: TGTGCCAGCAGCTTAGCCGAGGGACGGGGGTACAATGAGCAGTTCTTC